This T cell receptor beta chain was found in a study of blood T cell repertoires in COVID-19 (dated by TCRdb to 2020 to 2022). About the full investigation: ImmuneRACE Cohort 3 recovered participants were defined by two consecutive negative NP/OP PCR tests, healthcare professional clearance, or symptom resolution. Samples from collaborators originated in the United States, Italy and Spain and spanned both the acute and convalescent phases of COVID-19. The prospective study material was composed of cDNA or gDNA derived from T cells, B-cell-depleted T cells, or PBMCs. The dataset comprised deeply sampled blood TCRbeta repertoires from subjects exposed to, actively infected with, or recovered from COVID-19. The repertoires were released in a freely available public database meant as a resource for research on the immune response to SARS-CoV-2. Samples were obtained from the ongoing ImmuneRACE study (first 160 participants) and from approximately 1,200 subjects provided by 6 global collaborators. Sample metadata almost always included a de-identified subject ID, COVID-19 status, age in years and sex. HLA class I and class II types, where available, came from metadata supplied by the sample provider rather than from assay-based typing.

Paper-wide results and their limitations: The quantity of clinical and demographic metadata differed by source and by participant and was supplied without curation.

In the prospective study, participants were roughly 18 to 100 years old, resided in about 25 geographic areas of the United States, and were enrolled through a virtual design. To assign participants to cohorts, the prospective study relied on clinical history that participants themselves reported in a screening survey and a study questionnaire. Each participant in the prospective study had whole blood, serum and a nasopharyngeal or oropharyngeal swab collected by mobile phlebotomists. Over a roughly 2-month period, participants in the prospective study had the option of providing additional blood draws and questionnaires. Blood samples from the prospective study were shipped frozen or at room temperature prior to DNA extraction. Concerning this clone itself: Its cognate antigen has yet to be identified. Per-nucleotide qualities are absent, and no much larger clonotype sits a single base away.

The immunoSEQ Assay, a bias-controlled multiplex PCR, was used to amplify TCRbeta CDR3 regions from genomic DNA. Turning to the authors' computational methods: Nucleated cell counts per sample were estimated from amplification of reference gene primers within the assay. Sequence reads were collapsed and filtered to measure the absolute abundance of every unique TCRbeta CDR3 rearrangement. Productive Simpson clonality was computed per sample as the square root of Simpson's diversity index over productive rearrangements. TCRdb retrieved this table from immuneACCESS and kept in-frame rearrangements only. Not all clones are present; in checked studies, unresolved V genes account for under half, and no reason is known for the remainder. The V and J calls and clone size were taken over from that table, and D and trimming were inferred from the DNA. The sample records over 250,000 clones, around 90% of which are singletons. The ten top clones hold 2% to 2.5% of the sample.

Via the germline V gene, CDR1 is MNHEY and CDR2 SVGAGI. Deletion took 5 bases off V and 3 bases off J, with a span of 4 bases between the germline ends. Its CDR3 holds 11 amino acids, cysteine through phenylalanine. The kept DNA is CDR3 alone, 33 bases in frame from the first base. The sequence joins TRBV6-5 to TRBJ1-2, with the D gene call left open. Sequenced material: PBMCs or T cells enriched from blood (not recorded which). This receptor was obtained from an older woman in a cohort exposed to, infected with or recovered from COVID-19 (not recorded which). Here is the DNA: TGTGCCAGCAGTCGTGACTATGGCTACACCTTC. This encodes CASSRDYGYTF.